This T cell receptor (beta chain) appears in the sequencing data of a study of regulatory T cells in long-lasting Graves disease. V lost 2 bases, J lost 4 bases, and 6 bases lay in between. The V gene's germline CDR1 is LGHDT and CDR2 YNNKEL (reference sequence). CDR3 length: 12 residues. The table lists this clonotype with many counts. TCR beta libraries were built with iRepertoire HTBI primers and Arm-PCR of CDR3 regions. TCRdb re-analysed the multiplex PCR reads in MiXCR, keeping a single row per CDR3 protein. This sample carries around 250,000 distinct CDR3 sequences, approximately 20% of them seen once, and the ten largest clones take less than 15%. Time point noted: newly diagnosed GD, antithyroid drugs for less than 3 months. Extracted PBMC RNA gave rise to the TCR library. This sample was shared with a second study, whose subject was T cells in Graves' hyperthyroidism and ophthalmopathy.

This TCR was sampled from a woman aged 25 to 39 with Graves disease. The J gene is TRBJ2-7, the V gene TRBV3-1; D is unclear. The sequenced sample was peripheral blood mononuclear cells (PBMCs), obtained at new diagnosis, from a patient treated with antithyroid drugs. The CDR3 nucleotides read TGTGCCAGCAGCCAAATTGGGTACGAGCAGTACTTC. Translation gives CASSQIGYEQYF.